This T cell receptor beta chain was documented in a study of cytomegalovirus exposure and HLA in healthy donors. The CDR3 length is 14 residues. J gave up 6 bases and V 5 bases, and 8 bases lay outside the gene matches. Germline CDR1 and CDR2: MNHNS and SASEGT. Vbeta (60) and Jbeta (13) primers were used in the PCR. Sequencing was performed with immunoSEQ multiplex PCR; in TCRdb, only in-frame clones are kept and a portion is missing. The sample carries over 150,000 clones, around 70% recorded once. Findings and limits, study-wide: A missense variant in DCLRE1C was later tied to TCR beta V- and J-gene trimming.

Details on this clone: Antigen specificity is unknown.

This sequence was found in a male donor in good health and CMV-seronegative. The sample comprised PBMCs. The chain is built from TRBV6-1 and TRBJ1-2; TRBD1 aligns across 8 bases. In nucleotides, the CDR3 is TGTGCCAGCAGTTCCGGGACAGGTCCGGATGGCTACACCTTC. Amino acids: CASSSGTGPDGYTF.